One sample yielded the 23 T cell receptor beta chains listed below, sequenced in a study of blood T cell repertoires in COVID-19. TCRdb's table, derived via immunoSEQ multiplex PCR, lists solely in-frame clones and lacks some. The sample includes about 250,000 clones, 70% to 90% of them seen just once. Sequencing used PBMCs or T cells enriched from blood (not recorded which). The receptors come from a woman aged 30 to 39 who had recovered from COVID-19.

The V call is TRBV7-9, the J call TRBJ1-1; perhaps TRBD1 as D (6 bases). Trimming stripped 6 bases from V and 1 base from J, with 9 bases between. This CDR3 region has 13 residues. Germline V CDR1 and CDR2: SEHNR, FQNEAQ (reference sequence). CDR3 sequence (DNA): TGTGCCAGCAGGACAGGAGAGAACACTGAAGCTTTCTTT. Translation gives CASRTGENTEAFF.

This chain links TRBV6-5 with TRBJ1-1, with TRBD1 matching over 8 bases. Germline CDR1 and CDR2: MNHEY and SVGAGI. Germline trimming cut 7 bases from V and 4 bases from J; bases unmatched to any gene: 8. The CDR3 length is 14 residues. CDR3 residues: CASTSQGAGTEAFF. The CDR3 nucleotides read TGTGCCAGCACATCCCAGGGGGCGGGCACTGAAGCTTTCTTT.

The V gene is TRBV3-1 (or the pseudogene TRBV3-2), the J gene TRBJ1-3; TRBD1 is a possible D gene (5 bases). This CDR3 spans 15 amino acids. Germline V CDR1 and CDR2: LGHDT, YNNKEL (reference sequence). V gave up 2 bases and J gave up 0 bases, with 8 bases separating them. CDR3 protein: CASSQTTDSGNTIYF. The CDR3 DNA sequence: TGTGCCAGCAGCCAAACGACAGACTCTGGAAACACCATATATTTT.

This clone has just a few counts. CDR3 bases: TGTGCCAGCAGGTCCACAGGGGGCGGTGGCTACACCTTC. Translation gives CASRSTGGGGYTF. The chain has TRBV7-2 and TRBJ1-2; 9 bases line up with TRBD1. Trimming removed 6 bases from V and 7 bases from J; junction bases left unmatched: 6. CDR1 is SGHTA, CDR2 FQGNSA, per germline. The CDR3 sequence is 13 residues long.

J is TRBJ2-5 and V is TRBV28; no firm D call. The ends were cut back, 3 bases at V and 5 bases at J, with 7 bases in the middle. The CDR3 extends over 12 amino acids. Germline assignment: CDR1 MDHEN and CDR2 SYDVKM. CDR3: CASSLISETQYF. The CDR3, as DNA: TGTGCCAGCAGTTTGATCAGTGAGACCCAGTACTTC.

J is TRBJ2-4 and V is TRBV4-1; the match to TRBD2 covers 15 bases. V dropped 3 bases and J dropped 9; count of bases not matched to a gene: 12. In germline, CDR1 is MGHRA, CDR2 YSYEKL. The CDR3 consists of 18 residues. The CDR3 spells CASSQRTSGRAVGGIQYF. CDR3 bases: TGCGCCAGCAGCCAGAGGACTAGCGGGAGGGCCGTGGGTGGCATTCAGTACTTC.

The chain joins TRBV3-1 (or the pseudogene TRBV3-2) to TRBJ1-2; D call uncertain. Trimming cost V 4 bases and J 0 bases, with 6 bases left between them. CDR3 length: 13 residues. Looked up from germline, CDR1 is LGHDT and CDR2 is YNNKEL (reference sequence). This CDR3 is CASSPSANYGYTF. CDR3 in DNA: TGTGCCAGCAGCCCCTCAGCTAACTATGGCTACACCTTC.

The CDR3 sequence: CASSYGTGGYEQYF. The CDR3 DNA sequence: TGTGCCAGCAGTTACGGGACAGGTGGTTACGAGCAGTACTTC. V and J are TRBV28 and TRBJ2-7; 8 bases align to TRBD1. After removal of 4 bases from V and 4 bases from J, the junction contained 6 bases not matched to a gene. The CDR3 consists of 14 residues. CDR1 and CDR2 from the germline V gene are MDHEN and SYDVKM.

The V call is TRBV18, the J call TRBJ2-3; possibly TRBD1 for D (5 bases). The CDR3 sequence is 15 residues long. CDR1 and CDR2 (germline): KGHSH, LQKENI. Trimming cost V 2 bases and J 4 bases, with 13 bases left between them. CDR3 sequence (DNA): TGTGCCAGCTCACCAGAAACGGACAATTCAGATACGCAGTATTTT. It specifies CASSPETDNSDTQYF.

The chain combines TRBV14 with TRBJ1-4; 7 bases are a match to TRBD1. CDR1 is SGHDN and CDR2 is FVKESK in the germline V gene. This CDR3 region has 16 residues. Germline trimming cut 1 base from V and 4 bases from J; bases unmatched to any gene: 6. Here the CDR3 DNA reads TGTGCCAGCAGCCAAGGGACAGGTTATTTTAATGAAAAACTGTTTTTT. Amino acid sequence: CASSQGTGYFNEKLFF.

The CDR3 here is CASHAGLAGVRYEQYF. The CDR3 DNA reads TGTGCCAGTCATGCGGGACTAGCGGGAGTTAGGTACGAGCAGTACTTC. V and J are TRBV28 and TRBJ2-7; 14 bases map to TRBD2. This CDR3 has 16 amino acids. From germline, CDR1 is MDHEN and CDR2 SYDVKM. With V trimmed by 9 bases and J by 4 bases, 11 bases remained unmatched.

The CDR3 is CASSLQSPEQFF. CDR3 nucleotides: TGTGCCAGCAGCCTACAGTCCCCTGAGCAGTTCTTC. The J gene is TRBJ2-1, the V gene TRBV9; D is ambiguous. The CDR3 is 12 residues long. The V end lost 4 bases, the J end lost 9 bases, and 11 bases lay between the germline ends. Germline values: CDR1 SGDLS, CDR2 YYNGEE.

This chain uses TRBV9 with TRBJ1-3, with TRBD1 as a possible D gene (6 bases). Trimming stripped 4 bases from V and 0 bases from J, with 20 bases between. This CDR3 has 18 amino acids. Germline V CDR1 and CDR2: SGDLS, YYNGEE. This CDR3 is CASSREGTPFSSGNTIYF. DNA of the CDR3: TGTGCCAGCAGCCGGGAGGGGACACCGTTTTCCTCTGGAAACACCATATATTTT. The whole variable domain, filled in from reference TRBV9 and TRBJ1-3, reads DSGVTQTPKHLITATGQRVTLRCSPRSGDLSVYWYQQSLDQGLQFLIQYYNGEERAKGNILERFSAQQFPDLHSELNLSSLELGDSALYFCASSREGTPFSSGNTIYFGEGSWLTVV.

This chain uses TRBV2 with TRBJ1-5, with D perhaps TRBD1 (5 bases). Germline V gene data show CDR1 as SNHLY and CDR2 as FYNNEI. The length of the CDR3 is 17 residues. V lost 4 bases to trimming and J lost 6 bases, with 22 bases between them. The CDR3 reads CASSVFILVQGGQPQHF. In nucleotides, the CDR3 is TGTGCCAGCAGTGTATTCATTCTCGTGCAGGGAGGTCAGCCCCAGCATTTT.

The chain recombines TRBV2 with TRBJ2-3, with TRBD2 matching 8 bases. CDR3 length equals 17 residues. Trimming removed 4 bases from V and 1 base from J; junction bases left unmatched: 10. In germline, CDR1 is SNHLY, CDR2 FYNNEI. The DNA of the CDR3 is TGTGCCAGCAGTGGAAGGTTTAGCGGGGAACGCACAGATACGCAGTATTTT. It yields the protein CASSGRFSGERTDTQYF.

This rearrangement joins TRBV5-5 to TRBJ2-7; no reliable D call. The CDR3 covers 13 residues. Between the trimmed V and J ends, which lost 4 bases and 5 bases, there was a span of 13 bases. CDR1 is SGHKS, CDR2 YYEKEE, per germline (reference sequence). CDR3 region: CASSPLADDEQYF. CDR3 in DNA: TGTGCCAGCAGCCCGCTGGCCGATGACGAGCAGTACTTC.

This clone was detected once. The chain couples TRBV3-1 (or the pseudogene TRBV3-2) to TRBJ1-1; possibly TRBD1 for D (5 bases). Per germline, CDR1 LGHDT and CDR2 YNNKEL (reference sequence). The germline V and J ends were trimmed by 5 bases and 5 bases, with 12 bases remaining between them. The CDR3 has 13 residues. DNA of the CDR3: TGTGCCAGCAGCTTACGGGGGAAGACTGAAGCTTTCTTT. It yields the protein CASSLRGKTEAFF.

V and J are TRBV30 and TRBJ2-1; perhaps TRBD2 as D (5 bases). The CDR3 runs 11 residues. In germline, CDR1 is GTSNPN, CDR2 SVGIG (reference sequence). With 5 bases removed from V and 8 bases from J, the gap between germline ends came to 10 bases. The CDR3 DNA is TGTGCCTGGGGCGGGTTAGATGAGCAGTTCTTC. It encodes CAWGGLDEQFF.

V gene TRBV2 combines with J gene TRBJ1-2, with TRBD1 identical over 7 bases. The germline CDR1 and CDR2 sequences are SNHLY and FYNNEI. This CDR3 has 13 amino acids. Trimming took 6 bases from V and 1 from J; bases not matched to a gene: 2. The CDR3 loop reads CASRAGGNYGYTF. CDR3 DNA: TGTGCCAGCAGGGCAGGGGGTAACTATGGCTACACCTTC.

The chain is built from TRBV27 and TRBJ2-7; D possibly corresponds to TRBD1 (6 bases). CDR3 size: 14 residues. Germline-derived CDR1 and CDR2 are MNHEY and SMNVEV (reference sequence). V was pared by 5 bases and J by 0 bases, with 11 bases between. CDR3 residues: CASSTTGSSYEQYF. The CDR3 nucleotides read TGTGCCAGCAGTACCACAGGGAGCTCCTACGAGCAGTACTTC.

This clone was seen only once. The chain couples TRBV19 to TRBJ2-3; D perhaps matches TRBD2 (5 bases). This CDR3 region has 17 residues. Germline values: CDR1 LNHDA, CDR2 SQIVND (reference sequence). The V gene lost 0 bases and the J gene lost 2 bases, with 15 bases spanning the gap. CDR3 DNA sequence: TGTGCCAGTAGTATAGACGCCGGGGTTCTAAACACAGATACGCAGTATTTT. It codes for CASSIDAGVLNTDTQYF.

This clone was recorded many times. This CDR3 is CASSGGTGTDTQYF. CDR3 nucleotides: TGTGCCAGCAGTGGAGGGACAGGCACAGATACGCAGTATTTT. The rearrangement joins TRBV6-4 to TRBJ2-3; 7 nucleotides match TRBD1. Germline CDR1 and CDR2: MRHNA and SNTAGT. The CDR3 spans 14 residues. The trim removed 4 bases at V and 1 base at J, leaving 2 bases unmatched.

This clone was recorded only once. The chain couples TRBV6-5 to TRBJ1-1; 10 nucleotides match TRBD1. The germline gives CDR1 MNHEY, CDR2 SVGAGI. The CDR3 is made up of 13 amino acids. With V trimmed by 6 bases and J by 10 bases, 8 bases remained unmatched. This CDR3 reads CASSPRDRGSAFF. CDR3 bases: TGTGCCAGCAGCCCCCGGGACAGGGGTTCAGCTTTCTTT.